The entry below describes one T cell receptor (beta chain). Its antigen is not known. Germline V CDR1 and CDR2: SGHDN, FVKESK. The germline V and J ends were trimmed by 2 bases and 0 bases, with 10 bases remaining between them. The CDR3 loop spans 15 amino acids. This record comes from a study of T cell repertoires in cytomegalovirus infection. Study overall: Recently identified HLA-C-restricted and well-studied HLA-B-restricted CMV epitopes were used. General study results and limits: HLA-C-restricted, CMV-specific TCR beta clonotypes were dominant ex vivo. Cumulated frequencies of public TCR beta families served to identify carriers of CMV plus the relevant HLA.

TCRdb fed the reads into MiXCR, producing one record per CDR3 protein. Among some 800,000 distinct CDR3 sequences, 30% to 35% were seen once, and the ten largest hold roughly an eighth. The sequencing here drew on cultured CD8+ T cells from PBMCs, taken from culture after CMV antigen stimulation. V and J are TRBV14 and TRBJ1-2; D may be TRBD1 (5 bases). The sequence derives from a human donor in good health (CMV status not recorded). Some clones in this sample may be carry-over from other donors' samples. DNA for the CDR3: TGTGCCAGCAGCCAAACGACGGGACCTAACTATGGCTACACCTTC. Protein product: CASSQTTGPNYGYTF.